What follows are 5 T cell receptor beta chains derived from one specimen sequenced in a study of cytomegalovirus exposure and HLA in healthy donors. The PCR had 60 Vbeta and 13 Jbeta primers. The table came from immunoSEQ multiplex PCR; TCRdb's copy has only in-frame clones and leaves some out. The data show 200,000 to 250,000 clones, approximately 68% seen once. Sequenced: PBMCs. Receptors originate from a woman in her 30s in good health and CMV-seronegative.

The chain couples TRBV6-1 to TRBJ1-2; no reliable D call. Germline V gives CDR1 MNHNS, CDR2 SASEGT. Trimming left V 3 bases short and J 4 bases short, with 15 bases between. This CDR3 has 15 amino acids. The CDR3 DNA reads TGTGCCAGCAGTGAGAGTTTTACGAACCTCTATGGCTACACCTTC. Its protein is CASSESFTNLYGYTF.

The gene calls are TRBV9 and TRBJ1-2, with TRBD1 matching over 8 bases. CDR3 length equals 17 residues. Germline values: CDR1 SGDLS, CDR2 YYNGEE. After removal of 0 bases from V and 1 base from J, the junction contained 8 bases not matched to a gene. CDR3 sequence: CASSVAPTGGGNYGYTF. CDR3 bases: TGTGCCAGCAGCGTAGCCCCAACAGGGGGAGGTAACTATGGCTACACCTTC.

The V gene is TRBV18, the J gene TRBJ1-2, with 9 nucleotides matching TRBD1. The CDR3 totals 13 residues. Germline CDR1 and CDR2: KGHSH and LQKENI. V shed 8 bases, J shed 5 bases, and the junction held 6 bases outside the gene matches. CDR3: CASRTGDGYGYTF. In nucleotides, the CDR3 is TGTGCCAGCCGGACAGGGGATGGTTATGGCTACACCTTC.

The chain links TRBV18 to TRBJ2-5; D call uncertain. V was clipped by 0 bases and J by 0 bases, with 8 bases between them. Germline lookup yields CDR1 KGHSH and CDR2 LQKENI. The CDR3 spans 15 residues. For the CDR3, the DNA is TGTGCCAGCTCACCACCGTCAGGCGACCAAGAGACCCAGTACTTC. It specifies CASSPPSGDQETQYF. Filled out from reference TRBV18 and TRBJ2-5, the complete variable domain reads NAGVMQNPRHLVRRRGQEARLRCSPMKGHSHVYWYRQLPEEGLKFMVYLQKENIIDESGMPKERFSAEFPKEGPSILRIQQVVRGDSAAYFCASSPPSGDQETQYFGPGTRLLVL.

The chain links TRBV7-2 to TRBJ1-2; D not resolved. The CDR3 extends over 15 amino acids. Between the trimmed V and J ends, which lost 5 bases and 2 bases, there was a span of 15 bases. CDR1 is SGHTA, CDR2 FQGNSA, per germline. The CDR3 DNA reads TGTGCCAGCAGCCCTCGTCCCGGAGGGAACTATGGCTACACCTTC. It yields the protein CASSPRPGGNYGYTF.